A single TCR beta chain is shown here with its context. Each donor was a healthy Caucasian individual from Russia, aged roughly 6 to 95. The authors extracted at least 5 micrograms of total RNA per sample. The data belong to a study of blood T cells in healthy people across ages. CDR1 LGHNA and CDR2 YNFKEQ come from the germline V gene. The CDR3 runs to 15 residues. Trimming stripped 0 bases from V and 3 bases from J, with 10 bases between. Primed by a sample-barcoded 5' primer and a J-beta primer mix, a second PCR proceeded for 7 to 11 cycles. Every sample gave at least 2.5 million paired-end reads containing CDR3. TCRdb independently ran MiXCR on the 5' RACE reads; one entry per CDR3 protein. The repertoire has some 1.6 million distinct CDR3 sequences, almost 35% of them found once; the top ten carry around 10%.

The TCR was taken from a woman between 25 and 40 years old in good health. What was sequenced was blood. V usage is TRBV4-2 and J usage is TRBJ2-3, with D possibly TRBD2 on 5 matching bases. CDR3 region: CASSQEWEQTDTQYF. DNA of the CDR3: TGTGCCAGCAGCCAAGAGTGGGAGCAAACAGATACGCAGTATTTT.